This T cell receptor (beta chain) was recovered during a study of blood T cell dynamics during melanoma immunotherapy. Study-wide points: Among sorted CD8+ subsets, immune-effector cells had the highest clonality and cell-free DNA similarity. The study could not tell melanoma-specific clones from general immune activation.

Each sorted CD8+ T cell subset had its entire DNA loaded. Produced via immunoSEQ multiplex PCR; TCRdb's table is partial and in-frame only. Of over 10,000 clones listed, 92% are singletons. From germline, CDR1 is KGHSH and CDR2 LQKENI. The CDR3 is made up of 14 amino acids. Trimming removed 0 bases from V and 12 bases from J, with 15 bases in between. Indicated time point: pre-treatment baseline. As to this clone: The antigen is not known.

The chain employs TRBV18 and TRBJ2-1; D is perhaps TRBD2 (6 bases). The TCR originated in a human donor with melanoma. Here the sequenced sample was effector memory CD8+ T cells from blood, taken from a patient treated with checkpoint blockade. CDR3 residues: CASSPPMGPRGQFF. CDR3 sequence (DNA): TGTGCCAGCTCACCACCGATGGGGCCGCGGGGGCAGTTCTTC.